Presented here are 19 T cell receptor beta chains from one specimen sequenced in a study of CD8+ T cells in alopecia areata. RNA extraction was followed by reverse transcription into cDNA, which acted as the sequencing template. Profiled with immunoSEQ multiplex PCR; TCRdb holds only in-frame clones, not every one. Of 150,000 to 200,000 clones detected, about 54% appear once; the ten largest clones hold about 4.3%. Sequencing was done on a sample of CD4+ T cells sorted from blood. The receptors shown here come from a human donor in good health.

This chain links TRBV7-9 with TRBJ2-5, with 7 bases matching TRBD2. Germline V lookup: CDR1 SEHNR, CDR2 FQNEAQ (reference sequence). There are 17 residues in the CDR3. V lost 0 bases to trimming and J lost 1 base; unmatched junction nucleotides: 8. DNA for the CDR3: TGTGCCAGCAGCTTAGCAAGAGGGCTAGCGGTCCAAGAGACCCAGTACTTC. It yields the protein CASSLARGLAVQETQYF. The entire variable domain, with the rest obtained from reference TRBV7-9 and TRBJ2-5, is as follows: DTGVSQNPRHKITKRGQNVTFRCDPISEHNRLYWYRQTLGQGPEFLTYFQNEAQLEKSRLLSDRFSAERPKGSFSTLEIQRTEQGDSAMYLCASSLARGLAVQETQYFGPGTRLLVL.

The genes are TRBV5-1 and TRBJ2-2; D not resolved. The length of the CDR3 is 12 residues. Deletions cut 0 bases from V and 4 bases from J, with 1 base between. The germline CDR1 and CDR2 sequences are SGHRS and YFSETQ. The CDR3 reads CASSLATGELFF. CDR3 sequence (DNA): TGCGCCAGCAGCTTGGCCACCGGGGAGCTGTTTTTT.

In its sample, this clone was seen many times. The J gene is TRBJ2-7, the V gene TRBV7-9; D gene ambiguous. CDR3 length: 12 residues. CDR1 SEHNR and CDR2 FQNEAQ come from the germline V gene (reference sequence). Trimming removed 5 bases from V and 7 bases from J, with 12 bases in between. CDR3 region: CASSNQAREQYF. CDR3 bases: TGTGCCAGCAGCAACCAGGCCCGGGAGCAGTACTTC.

The CDR3 coding sequence is TGTGCTAGTTCCCTGGAGCTCTCCTACGAGCAGTACTTC. It codes for CASSLELSYEQYF. The chain joins TRBV12-5 to TRBJ2-7; D is unclear. The length of the CDR3 is 13 residues. Trimming took off 8 bases at V and 0 bases at J, with 11 bases between the two ends. Germline V gene lookup returns CDR1 LGHNT and CDR2 FRNRAP.

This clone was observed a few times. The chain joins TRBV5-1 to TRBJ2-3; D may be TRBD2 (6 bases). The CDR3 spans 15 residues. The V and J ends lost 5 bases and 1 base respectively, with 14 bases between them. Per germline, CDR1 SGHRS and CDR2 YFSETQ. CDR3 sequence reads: CASRRREARTDTQYF. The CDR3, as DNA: TGCGCCAGCAGACGGAGGGAGGCCCGCACAGATACGCAGTATTTT. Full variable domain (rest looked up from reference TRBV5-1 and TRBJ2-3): KAGVTQTPRYLIKTRGQQVTLSCSPISGHRSVSWYQQTPGQGLQFLFEYFSETQRNKGNFPGRFSGRQFSNSRSEMNVSTLELGDSALYLCASRRREARTDTQYFGPGTRLTVL.

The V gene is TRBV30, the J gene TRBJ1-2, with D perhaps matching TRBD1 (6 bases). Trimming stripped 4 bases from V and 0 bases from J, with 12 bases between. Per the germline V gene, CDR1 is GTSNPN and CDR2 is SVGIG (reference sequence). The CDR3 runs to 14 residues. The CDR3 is CAWNTDRTNYGYTF. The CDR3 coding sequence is TGTGCCTGGAATACAGACAGGACTAACTATGGCTACACCTTC.

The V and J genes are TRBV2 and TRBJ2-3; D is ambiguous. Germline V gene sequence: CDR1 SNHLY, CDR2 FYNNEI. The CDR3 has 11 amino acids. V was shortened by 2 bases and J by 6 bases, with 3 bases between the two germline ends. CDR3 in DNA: TGTGCCAGCAGTGAATCGGATACGCAGTATTTT. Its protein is CASSESDTQYF.

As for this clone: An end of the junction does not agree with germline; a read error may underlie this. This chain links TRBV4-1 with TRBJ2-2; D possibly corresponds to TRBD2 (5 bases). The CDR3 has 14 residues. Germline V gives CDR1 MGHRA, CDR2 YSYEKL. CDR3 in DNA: TGTGCCAGCAGCCAATCACTAGATTTCGGGGAGCTGTTTTTT. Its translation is CASSQSLDFGELFF.

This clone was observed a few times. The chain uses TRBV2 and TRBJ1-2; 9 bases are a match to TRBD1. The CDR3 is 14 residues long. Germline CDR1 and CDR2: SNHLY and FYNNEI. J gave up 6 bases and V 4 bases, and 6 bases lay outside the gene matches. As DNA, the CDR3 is TGTGCCAGCAGTGCGAAGGGACAGGGAAATGGCTACACCTTC. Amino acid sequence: CASSAKGQGNGYTF.

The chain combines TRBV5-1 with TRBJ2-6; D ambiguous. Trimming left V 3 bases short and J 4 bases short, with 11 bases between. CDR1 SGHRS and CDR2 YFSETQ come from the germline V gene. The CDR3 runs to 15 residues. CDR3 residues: CASSSKSAGANVLTF. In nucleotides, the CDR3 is TGCGCCAGCAGCTCGAAGTCGGCAGGGGCCAACGTCCTGACTTTC.

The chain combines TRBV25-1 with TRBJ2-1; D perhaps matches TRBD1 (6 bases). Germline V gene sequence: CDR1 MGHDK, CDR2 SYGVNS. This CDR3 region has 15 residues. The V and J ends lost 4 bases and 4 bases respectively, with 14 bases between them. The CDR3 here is CASSVTGKGYNEQFF. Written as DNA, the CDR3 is TGTGCCAGCAGTGTTACAGGGAAGGGGTACAATGAGCAGTTCTTC.

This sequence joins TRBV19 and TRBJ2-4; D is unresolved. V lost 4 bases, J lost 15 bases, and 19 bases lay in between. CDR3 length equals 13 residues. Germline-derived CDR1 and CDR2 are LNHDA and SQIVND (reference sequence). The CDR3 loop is CASSNSVGAKGYF. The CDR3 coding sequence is TGTGCCAGTAGTAATTCAGTCGGAGCTAAGGGGTACTTC.

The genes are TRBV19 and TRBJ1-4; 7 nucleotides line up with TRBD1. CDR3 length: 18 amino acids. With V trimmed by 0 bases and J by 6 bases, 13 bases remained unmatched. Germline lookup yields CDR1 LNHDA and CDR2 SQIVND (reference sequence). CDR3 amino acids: CASSIEVAAGTEDEKLFF. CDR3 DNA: TGTGCCAGTAGTATAGAGGTGGCCGCCGGGACAGAAGATGAAAAACTGTTTTTT.

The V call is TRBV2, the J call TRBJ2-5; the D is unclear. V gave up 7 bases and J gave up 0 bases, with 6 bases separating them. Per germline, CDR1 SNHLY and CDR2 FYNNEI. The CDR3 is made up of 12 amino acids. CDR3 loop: CASKSNQETQYF. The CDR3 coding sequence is TGTGCCAGCAAGTCTAACCAAGAGACCCAGTACTTC.

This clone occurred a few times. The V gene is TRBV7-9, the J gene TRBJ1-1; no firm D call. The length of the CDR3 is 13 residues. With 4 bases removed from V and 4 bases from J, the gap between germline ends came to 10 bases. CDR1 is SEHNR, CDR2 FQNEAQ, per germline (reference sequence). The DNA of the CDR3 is TGTGCCAGCAGCTGGATTGGCAGCACTGAAGCTTTCTTT. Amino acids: CASSWIGSTEAFF.

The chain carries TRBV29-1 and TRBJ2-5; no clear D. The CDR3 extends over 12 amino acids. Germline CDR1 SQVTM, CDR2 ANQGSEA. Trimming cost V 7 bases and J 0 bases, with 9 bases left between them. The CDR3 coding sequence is TGCAGCGCTGGGCTGGACCAAGAGACCCAGTACTTC. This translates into CSAGLDQETQYF.

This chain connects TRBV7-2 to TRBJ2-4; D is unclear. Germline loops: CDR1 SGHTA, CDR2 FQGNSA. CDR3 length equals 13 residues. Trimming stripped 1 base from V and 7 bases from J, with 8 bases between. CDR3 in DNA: TGTGCCAGCAGCTTAGATTCGGGTAACATTCAGTACTTC. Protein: CASSLDSGNIQYF.

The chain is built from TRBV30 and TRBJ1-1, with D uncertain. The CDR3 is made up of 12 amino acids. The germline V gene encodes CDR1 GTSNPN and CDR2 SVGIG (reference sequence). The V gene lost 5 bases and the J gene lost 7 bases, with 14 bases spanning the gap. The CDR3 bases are TGTGCCTGGGACGCCGGACGGATTGAAGCTTTCTTT. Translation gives CAWDAGRIEAFF.

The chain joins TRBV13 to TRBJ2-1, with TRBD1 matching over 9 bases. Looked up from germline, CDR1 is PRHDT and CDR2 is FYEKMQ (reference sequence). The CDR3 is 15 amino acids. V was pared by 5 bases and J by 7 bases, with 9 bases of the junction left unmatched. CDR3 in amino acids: CASSMRDRAGNEQFF. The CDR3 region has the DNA TGTGCCAGCAGCATGAGGGACAGGGCTGGAAATGAGCAGTTCTTC.